This T cell receptor beta chain was recorded in a study of T-cell memory formation after mild COVID-19. Looking at the study overall: For the most part, TCR clusters were specific to one donor.

Trimming left V 1 base short and J 7 bases short, with 13 bases between. This CDR3 has 14 residues. Germline assignment: CDR1 SGDLS and CDR2 YYNGEE. TCRdb itself ran the 5' RACE reads through MiXCR, one entry per CDR3 protein. The sample has approximately 570,000 distinct CDR3 sequences; about a sixth are singletons. This clonotype was recorded a few times. The antigen is undetermined. Study-level points and caveats: Certain responding clones were present in pre-infection memory, suggesting participation of cross-reactive memory. For contracting clones, CD4+ ones sat mainly in CM and EM, CD8+ in EMRA.

The chain combines TRBV9 with TRBJ2-3; D uncertain. Sequenced: PBMCs or a T cell subset sorted from them (not recorded which). This TCR came from an adult woman who had mild COVID-19 (a few samples of this study predate the infection). Cell type and time point are not known. The CDR3 spells CASSVKAEGNTQYF. CDR3 nucleotides: TGTGCCAGCAGCGTAAAGGCAGAAGGGAATACGCAGTATTTT.